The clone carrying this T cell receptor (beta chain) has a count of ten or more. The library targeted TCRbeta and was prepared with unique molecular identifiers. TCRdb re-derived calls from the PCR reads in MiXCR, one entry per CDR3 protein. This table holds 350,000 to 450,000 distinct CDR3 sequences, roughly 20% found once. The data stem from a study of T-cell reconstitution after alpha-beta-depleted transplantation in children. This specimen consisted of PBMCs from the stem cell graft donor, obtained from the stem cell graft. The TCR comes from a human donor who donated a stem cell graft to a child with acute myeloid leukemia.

CDR3 amino acids: CASSSDGAYGYTF. The CDR3 region has the DNA TGTGCCAGCAGTTCGGACGGGGCATATGGCTACACCTTC. The rearrangement joins TRBV12-3 or TRBV12-4 to TRBJ1-2; D is perhaps TRBD1 (5 bases). This CDR3 has 13 amino acids. V was trimmed by 4 bases and J by 5 bases, leaving 11 bases between them.